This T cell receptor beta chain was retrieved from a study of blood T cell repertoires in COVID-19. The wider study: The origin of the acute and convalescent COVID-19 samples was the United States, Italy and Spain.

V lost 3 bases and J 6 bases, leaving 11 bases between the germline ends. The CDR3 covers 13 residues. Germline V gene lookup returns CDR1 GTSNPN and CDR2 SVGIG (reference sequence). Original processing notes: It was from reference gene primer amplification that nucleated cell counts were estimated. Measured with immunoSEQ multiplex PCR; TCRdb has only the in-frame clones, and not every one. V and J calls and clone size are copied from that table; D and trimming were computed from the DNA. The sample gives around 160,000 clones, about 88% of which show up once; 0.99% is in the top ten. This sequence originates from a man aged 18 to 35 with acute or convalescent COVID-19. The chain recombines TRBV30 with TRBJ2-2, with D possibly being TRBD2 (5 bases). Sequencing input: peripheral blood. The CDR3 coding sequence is TGTGCCTGGAGCGTCGCCGGGGCCGGGGAGCTGTTTTTT. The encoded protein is CAWSVAGAGELFF.